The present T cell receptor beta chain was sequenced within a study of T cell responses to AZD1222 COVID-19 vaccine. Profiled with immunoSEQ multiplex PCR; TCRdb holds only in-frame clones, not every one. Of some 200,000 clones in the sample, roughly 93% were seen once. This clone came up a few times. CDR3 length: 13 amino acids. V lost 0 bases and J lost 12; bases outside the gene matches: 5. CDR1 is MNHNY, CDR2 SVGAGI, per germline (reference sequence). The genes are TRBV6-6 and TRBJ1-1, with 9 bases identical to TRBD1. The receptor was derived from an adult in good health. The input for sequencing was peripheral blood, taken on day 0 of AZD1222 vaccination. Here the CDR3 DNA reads TGTGCCAGCAGTTACTCGATGGACAGGGGCTCTTTCTTT. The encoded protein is CASSYSMDRGSFF.